The 24 T cell receptor beta chains given below trace back to one sample, sequenced in a study of control samples from healthy donors and cancer patients. Repertoires were generated with immunoSEQ multiplex PCR, while TCRdb's copy carries only in-frame clones and drops some. The data show tens of thousands of clones, roughly 87% seen once. Sequences were obtained from blood. These receptors were collected from a woman aged 45-60 years in good health.

The chain has TRBV7-2 and TRBJ1-5; D is ambiguous. The CDR3 runs 14 residues. CDR1 and CDR2 from the germline V gene are SGHTA and FQGNSA. The V gene lost 6 bases and the J gene lost 3 bases, with 12 bases spanning the gap. In DNA, the CDR3 is TGTGCCAGCAGTCCCGTAGGTCTCAATCAGCCCCAGCATTTT. Translation: CASSPVGLNQPQHF. The full variable domain, its missing parts supplied by reference TRBV7-2 and TRBJ1-5, is GAGVSQSPSNKVTEKGKDVELRCDPISGHTALYWYRQSLGQGLEFLIYFQGNSAPDKSGLPSDRFSAERTGGSVSTLTIQRTQQEDSAVYLCASSPVGLNQPQHFGDGTRLSIL.

CDR3 nucleotide sequence: TGTGCCAGCAGTTACCTTAGACATGGCTACACCTTC. It is translated as CASSYLRHGYTF. V usage is TRBV28 and J usage is TRBJ1-2; D is undetermined. The CDR3 runs to 12 residues. Trimming took 4 bases from V and 6 from J, leaving 9 bases between them. Germline V gives CDR1 MDHEN, CDR2 SYDVKM.

The J gene is TRBJ2-3, the V gene TRBV19; D is possibly TRBD2 (5 bases). Germline V gene sequence: CDR1 LNHDA, CDR2 SQIVND (reference sequence). The CDR3 contains 16 residues. V was clipped by 9 bases and J by 1 base, with 20 bases between them. The CDR3 DNA follows: TGTGCCAGCAACCCCGGACTCGTACTGGGCACAGATACGCAGTATTTT. It specifies CASNPGLVLGTDTQYF.

The chain carries TRBV30 and TRBJ1-3, with D possibly matching TRBD1 (5 bases). Germline CDR1 GTSNPN, CDR2 SVGIG (reference sequence). V was shortened by 3 bases and J by 0 bases, with 12 bases between the two germline ends. The CDR3 has 15 amino acids. CDR3 loop: CAWSPLQGSGNTIYF. DNA for the CDR3: TGTGCCTGGAGCCCCCTTCAGGGCTCTGGAAACACCATATATTTT.

The chain couples TRBV2 to TRBJ1-1, with D unresolved. Germline V gene lookup returns CDR1 SNHLY and CDR2 FYNNEI. The CDR3 consists of 13 residues. The V gene lost 7 bases and the J gene lost 0 bases, with 9 bases spanning the gap. CDR3 amino acids: CASMGNLNTEAFF. DNA of the CDR3: TGTGCCAGCATGGGCAATCTGAACACTGAAGCTTTCTTT. Complete variable domain (other parts from reference TRBV2 and TRBJ1-1): EPEVTQTPSHQVTQMGQEVILRCVPISNHLYFYWYRQILGQKVEFLVSFYNNEISEKSEIFDDQFSVERPDGSNFTLKIRSTKLEDSAMYFCASMGNLNTEAFFGQGTRLTVV.

This chain links TRBV18 with TRBJ1-1; D remains ambiguous. Trimming shortened V by 3 bases and J by 1 base, and 9 bases separated the two germline ends. The CDR3 covers 14 residues. The germline gives CDR1 KGHSH, CDR2 LQKENI. CDR3 in amino acids: CASSPSRPNTEAFF. CDR3 DNA sequence: TGTGCCAGCTCACCCTCCCGACCGAACACTGAAGCTTTCTTT.

The genes are TRBV18 and TRBJ2-7; D is possibly TRBD2 (5 bases). Germline CDR1 is KGHSH and CDR2 is LQKENI. The CDR3 is 12 residues long. V was trimmed by 3 bases and J by 6 bases, leaving 9 bases between them. CDR3 in amino acids: CASSPREGEQYF. The CDR3 DNA reads TGTGCCAGCTCACCGAGGGAAGGCGAGCAGTACTTC.

The V call is TRBV9, the J call TRBJ2-3; D uncertain. Per the germline V gene, CDR1 is SGDLS and CDR2 is YYNGEE. V gave up 5 bases and J gave up 0 bases, with 10 bases separating them. The length of the CDR3 is 14 residues. CDR3 region: CASSSDPSTDTQYF. The CDR3 nucleotides are TGTGCCAGCAGTTCCGACCCTAGCACAGATACGCAGTATTTT.

The chain joins TRBV7-3 to TRBJ2-1, with TRBD2 as a possible D gene (6 bases). The V gene lost 2 bases and the J gene lost 1 base, with 9 bases spanning the gap. Per germline, CDR1 SGHTA and CDR2 FQGTGA. The CDR3 is 15 amino acids. The CDR3 spells CASSLLAASYNEQFF. CDR3 nucleotide sequence: TGTGCCAGCAGCTTATTAGCGGCTTCCTACAATGAGCAGTTCTTC.

The J gene is TRBJ2-7, the V gene TRBV4-1; 7 bases fit TRBD1. This CDR3 has 19 residues. Per the germline V gene, CDR1 is MGHRA and CDR2 is YSYEKL. Trimming took 0 bases from V and 4 from J; bases not matched to a gene: 18. The CDR3 here is CASSQDKMGQTGQRYEQYF. The CDR3 nucleotides are TGCGCCAGCAGCCAAGATAAAATGGGCCAAACGGGACAGCGTTACGAGCAGTACTTC.

The gene calls are TRBV19 and TRBJ1-1, with D possibly TRBD1 on 6 matching bases. Trimming stripped 0 bases from V and 8 bases from J, with 13 bases between. Germline V CDR1 and CDR2: LNHDA, SQIVND (reference sequence). The CDR3 has 14 residues. The CDR3 protein is CASSIDGPRGEAFF. The CDR3 nucleotides are TGTGCCAGTAGTATAGACGGACCGAGGGGGGAAGCTTTCTTT.

This sequence joins TRBV24-1 and TRBJ2-1, with D possibly TRBD1 on 6 matching bases. Deletions cut 3 bases from V and 10 bases from J, with 18 bases between. The germline gives CDR1 KGHDR, CDR2 SFDVKD. There are 15 residues in the CDR3. CDR3 sequence reads: CATSDPPGQQPEQFF. In DNA form, the CDR3 reads TGTGCCACCAGTGATCCCCCGGGACAACAACCCGAGCAGTTCTTC.

V is TRBV6-5 and J is TRBJ1-5; 7 bases agree with TRBD1. The CDR3 contains 12 residues. The V gene end was trimmed by 6 bases and the J gene end by 7 bases; junction bases not matched to a gene: 3. Germline CDR1 reads MNHEY; CDR2 reads SVGAGI. CDR3 sequence reads: CASRTGRQPQHF. CDR3 nucleotides: TGTGCCAGCAGGACAGGGAGGCAGCCCCAGCATTTT.

The chain couples TRBV6-5 to TRBJ2-7, with TRBD2 matching 8 bases. The V gene's germline CDR1 is MNHEY and CDR2 SVGAGI. The CDR3 contains 14 residues. The ends lost 7 bases at V and 1 base at J; junction bases unmatched: 6. CDR3 bases: TGTGCCAGCACCTCGGGACTAGGGTCCTACGAGCAGTACTTC. Its translation is CASTSGLGSYEQYF.

The chain combines TRBV7-3 with TRBJ1-3; D might be TRBD1 (6 bases). The V end was cut by 4 bases, the J end by 0 bases, with 22 bases between. The length of the CDR3 is 19 residues. Germline lookup yields CDR1 SGHTA and CDR2 FQGTGA. The CDR3 sequence is CASSSKVRDIKFSGNTIYF. CDR3 in DNA: TGTGCCAGCAGCTCCAAGGTTAGGGACATTAAATTCTCTGGAAACACCATATATTTT.

The CDR3 bases are TGTGCCAGCAGCTTCTACAGGGGAGGGGGCACAGATACGCAGTATTTT. Protein product: CASSFYRGGGTDTQYF. This rearrangement joins TRBV3-1 (or the pseudogene TRBV3-2) to TRBJ2-3; D assignment may be TRBD1 or TRBD2 (7 bases each). CDR1 and CDR2 (germline): LGHDT, YNNKEL (reference sequence). This CDR3 has 16 residues. V shed 5 bases and J shed 1 base, with 16 bases lying between them.

V is TRBV5-1 and J is TRBJ1-4; the D is unclear. Deletions cut 0 bases from V and 5 bases from J, with 5 bases between. The CDR3 has 13 amino acids. From germline, CDR1 is SGHRS and CDR2 YFSETQ. CDR3 sequence reads: CASSLAANEKLFF. The CDR3 DNA is TGCGCCAGCAGCTTGGCGGCAAATGAAAAACTGTTTTTT.

V gene TRBV10-3 combines with J gene TRBJ2-3, with D tentatively TRBD1 (6 bases). The CDR3 sequence is 14 residues long. V lost 7 bases and J lost 0, with 11 bases in between. Per germline, CDR1 ENHRY and CDR2 SYGVKD. The CDR3 coding sequence is TGTGCCATCAACAGGGCCACTAGCACAGATACGCAGTATTTT. This codes for CAINRATSTDTQYF.

The V call is TRBV5-4, the J call TRBJ2-5; D perhaps matches TRBD2 (6 bases). Germline V CDR1 and CDR2: SGHNT, YYREEE (reference sequence). The V end was cut by 0 bases, the J end by 7 bases, with 19 bases between. The CDR3 covers 16 residues. The chain's CDR3 is CASSLERDGGWGTQYF. The CDR3 nucleotides are TGTGCCAGCAGCTTGGAAAGGGACGGGGGATGGGGGACCCAGTACTTC.

This clone was picked up one time. The rearrangement uses TRBV6-5 and TRBJ1-1; D unresolved. The CDR3 is 12 amino acids. CDR1 MNHEY and CDR2 SVGAGI come from the germline V gene. The germline V and J ends were trimmed by 7 bases and 0 bases, with 6 bases remaining between them. The CDR3 region has the DNA TGTGCCAGCACAGTCCTGAACACTGAAGCTTTCTTT. This codes for CASTVLNTEAFF.

The V and J genes are TRBV11-3 and TRBJ2-2, with TRBD2 identical over 10 bases. Trimming removed 5 bases from V and 3 bases from J; junction bases left unmatched: 12. This CDR3 has 18 residues. Germline V gene lookup returns CDR1 SGHNT and CDR2 YENEEA. DNA of the CDR3: TGTGCCAGCAGCCCATTGGAAGGTAGCGGGAGGTACACCGGGGAGCTGTTTTTT. Translated, it gives CASSPLEGSGRYTGELFF.

CDR3: CASSGTGIGNQPQHF. CDR3 coding DNA: TGTGCCAGCAGTGGGACAGGGATTGGCAATCAGCCCCAGCATTTT. This chain connects TRBV2 to TRBJ1-5; the match to TRBD1 covers 8 bases. With V trimmed by 4 bases and J by 2 bases, 4 bases remained unmatched. This CDR3 is 15 amino acids long. CDR1 and CDR2 from the germline V gene are SNHLY and FYNNEI.

Of note for this clone: Other DNA sequences within the sample encode an identical CDR3. In nucleotides, the CDR3 is TGTGCCAGCTCACCGACTCGGCAAGAGACCCAGTACTTC. Its translation: CASSPTRQETQYF. The chain employs TRBV18 and TRBJ2-5; unclear D gene. CDR1 and CDR2 from the germline V gene are KGHSH and LQKENI. The V gene lost 3 bases and the J gene lost 2 bases, with 7 bases spanning the gap. The CDR3 has 13 residues.

The rearrangement uses TRBV18 and TRBJ2-3; D possibly corresponds to TRBD1 (5 bases). The CDR3 covers 14 residues. Germline-derived CDR1 and CDR2 are KGHSH and LQKENI. Trimming took off 2 bases at V and 2 bases at J, with 8 bases between the two ends. The CDR3 coding sequence is TGTGCCAGCTCACCAGGGGCAGCCACAGATACGCAGTATTTT. Encoded protein: CASSPGAATDTQYF.